This is a list of T cell receptor beta chains from one sample in a study of cytotoxic CD8 clonotypes in ibrutinib-treated CLL. Assay used: immunoSEQ multiplex PCR; TCRdb lists only in-frame clones, some missing. The sample holds about 130,000 clones, about 79% seen once. This specimen was PBMCs, taken after 12 months of ibrutinib treatment. Receptors originate from a human donor with chronic lymphocytic leukemia. Each CDR3 is given with its conserved first and last residue. The order of the fields is CDR3 DNA, CDR3 protein, J gene, V gene, clone size, D gene. The D gene is left open where the match is weak. Clone size is shown for a subset of rows, as once, few, many or a class of expanded clone.

CDR3nt: TGCGCCAGCAGCCAAGAAGGTCGTGAAGATACGCAGTATTTT
CDR3aa: CASSQEGREDTQYF
j_gene: TRBJ2-3
v_gene: TRBV4-3
abundance: NA
d_gene: NA

CDR3nt: TGTGCCAGCAGTTTGAGAGTCTCAGTTTACAGGGAATCTGAGCAGTTCTTC
CDR3aa: CASSLRVSVYRESEQFF
j_gene: TRBJ2-1
v_gene: TRBV27
abundance: NA
d_gene: NA

CDR3nt: TGCGCCAGCAGCCACATGGGGAGGCGAAAGAACACTGAAGCTTTCTTT
CDR3aa: CASSHMGRRKNTEAFF
j_gene: TRBJ1-1
v_gene: TRBV4-1
abundance: once
d_gene: NA

CDR3nt: TGTGCTAGCAGTCAGACTAGCGGGAGCTACAATGAGCAGTTCTTC
CDR3aa: CASSQTSGSYNEQFF
j_gene: TRBJ2-1
v_gene: TRBV7-7
abundance: NA
d_gene: TRBD2

CDR3nt: TGTGCCAGCAGCCAAGATTACGAGGGAACAGGATTTCAGCCCCAGCATTTT
CDR3aa: CASSQDYEGTGFQPQHF
j_gene: TRBJ1-5
v_gene: TRBV4-2
abundance: NA
d_gene: NA

CDR3nt: TGTGCCAGCAGCCCGCGCTCTGGGGGGCCTGGGGCCAACGTCCTGACTTTC
CDR3aa: CASSPRSGGPGANVLTF
j_gene: TRBJ2-6
v_gene: TRBV9
abundance: NA
d_gene: NA

CDR3nt: TGTGCCAGCAGACTCAACCAGAAACTAATGGAAAAACTGTTTTTT
CDR3aa: CASRLNQKLMEKLFF
j_gene: TRBJ1-4
v_gene: TRBV6-1
abundance: NA
d_gene: NA

CDR3nt: TGTGCCAGCAGCTGGGGGACTGGAAACACCATATATTTT
CDR3aa: CASSWGTGNTIYF
j_gene: TRBJ1-3
v_gene: TRBV5-6
abundance: NA
d_gene: NA

CDR3nt: TGTGCCACCAGCAGAGATCCAGGGAGCGGGAGCCACGAGCAGTACTTC
CDR3aa: CATSRDPGSGSHEQYF
j_gene: TRBJ2-7
v_gene: TRBV15
abundance: NA
d_gene: TRBD2

CDR3nt: TGTGCCAGCAGCTTAACCAGCATCGGTTACAATGAGCAGTTCTTC
CDR3aa: CASSLTSIGYNEQFF
j_gene: TRBJ2-1
v_gene: TRBV7-2
abundance: NA
d_gene: NA

CDR3nt: TGTGCCAGCAGCCCAAAACGGACAGGGTACAGGGGTGAGCAGTTCTTC
CDR3aa: CASSPKRTGYRGEQFF
j_gene: TRBJ2-1
v_gene: TRBV7-9
abundance: NA
d_gene: TRBD1

CDR3nt: TGTGCCAGCAGCCCGCGGACAGGGGGCTGGGAGCAGTACTTC
CDR3aa: CASSPRTGGWEQYF
j_gene: TRBJ2-7
v_gene: TRBV7-2
abundance: once
d_gene: TRBD1

CDR3nt: TGTGCCAGCAGCCCGGGGGGGTCGACCTTTCGCACAGATACGCAGTATTTT
CDR3aa: CASSPGGSTFRTDTQYF
j_gene: TRBJ2-3
v_gene: TRBV4-2
abundance: NA
d_gene: TRBD2

CDR3nt: TGTGCCAGCAGCTTAGTGGGAGGTCAGCCCCAGCATTTT
CDR3aa: CASSLVGGQPQHF
j_gene: TRBJ1-5
v_gene: TRBV7-2
abundance: NA
d_gene: NA

CDR3nt: TGTGCCAGCAGCTTGGCCCTACGGGGGGCGGCCGGGGAGCTGTTTTTT
CDR3aa: CASSLALRGAAGELFF
j_gene: TRBJ2-2
v_gene: TRBV5-6
abundance: NA
d_gene: NA

CDR3nt: TGTGCCAGTAGTATAGATGGGACGTACTATGGCTACACCTTC
CDR3aa: CASSIDGTYYGYTF
j_gene: TRBJ1-2
v_gene: TRBV19
abundance: NA
d_gene: NA

CDR3nt: TGTGCCAGCAGCTTAGATTGGGAGGGCTCAGTTACCTTC
CDR3aa: CASSLDWEGSVTF
j_gene: TRBJ1-2
v_gene: TRBV11-2
abundance: NA
d_gene: NA

CDR3nt: TGTGCCAGCAGCGTAGCCCCAGGGGGTATCTTCACGAACACTGAAGCTTTCTTT
CDR3aa: CASSVAPGGIFTNTEAFF
j_gene: TRBJ1-1
v_gene: TRBV9
abundance: NA
d_gene: TRBD1

CDR3nt: TGTGCTAGTGCTCTCGCCGGCTCTTCTTATAGCAATCAGCCCCAGCATTTT
CDR3aa: CASALAGSSYSNQPQHF
j_gene: TRBJ1-5
v_gene: TRBV12-5
abundance: NA
d_gene: NA

CDR3nt: TGTGCCTGGTCCCCAAACTCCCCCTGGCCAGATACGCAGTATTTT
CDR3aa: CAWSPNSPWPDTQYF
j_gene: TRBJ2-3
v_gene: TRBV30
abundance: NA
d_gene: NA

CDR3nt: TGCGCCAGCAGCCAAGCCCCGACAGGGGACTATGGCTACACCTTC
CDR3aa: CASSQAPTGDYGYTF
j_gene: TRBJ1-2
v_gene: TRBV4-1
abundance: NA
d_gene: TRBD1

CDR3nt: TGTGCCAGCAGCCGTACAGCGGATTCCCAAGAGACCCAGTACTTC
CDR3aa: CASSRTADSQETQYF
j_gene: TRBJ2-5
v_gene: TRBV5-4
abundance: once
d_gene: NA

CDR3nt: TGTGCCAGCAGCCGTATGGCTCGGGGGAACACCGGGGAGCTGTTTTTT
CDR3aa: CASSRMARGNTGELFF
j_gene: TRBJ2-2
v_gene: TRBV7-2
abundance: NA
d_gene: NA

CDR3nt: TGTGCCACCTCGCAGGGGACCACCGGGGAGCTGTTTTTT
CDR3aa: CATSQGTTGELFF
j_gene: TRBJ2-2
v_gene: TRBV6-6
abundance: NA
d_gene: NA

CDR3nt: TGTGCCAGCAGCTTGAGCATCTCGCGGGAGACCCAGTACTTC
CDR3aa: CASSLSISRETQYF
j_gene: TRBJ2-5
v_gene: TRBV5-4
abundance: once
d_gene: NA

CDR3nt: TGTGCCAGCAGCCAAGAAGACTCGTTTCGGATTAACTATGGCTACACCTTC
CDR3aa: CASSQEDSFRINYGYTF
j_gene: TRBJ1-2
v_gene: TRBV4-2
abundance: few
d_gene: NA

CDR3nt: TGCGCCAGCAGCCAAGTGGCTAGCGGGAGGAATGAGCAGTTCTTC
CDR3aa: CASSQVASGRNEQFF
j_gene: TRBJ2-1
v_gene: TRBV4-3
abundance: NA
d_gene: TRBD2

CDR3nt: TGTGCCAGCAGTCTCAAGACTAGCGGGAGTGATACGCAGTATTTT
CDR3aa: CASSLKTSGSDTQYF
j_gene: TRBJ2-3
v_gene: TRBV6-5
abundance: NA
d_gene: TRBD2

CDR3nt: TGCGCCAGCAGTGAGGCTAGCGGGAGTTGGCAAGAGACCCAGTACTTC
CDR3aa: CASSEASGSWQETQYF
j_gene: TRBJ2-5
v_gene: TRBV10-1
abundance: NA
d_gene: TRBD2

CDR3nt: TGTGCCAGCAGCCTGGGGCTAGCGGTCAATGAGCAGTTCTTC
CDR3aa: CASSLGLAVNEQFF
j_gene: TRBJ2-1
v_gene: TRBV4-2
abundance: NA
d_gene: TRBD2

CDR3nt: TGTGCCAGTAATACAGGGGGCGCCGGGGCCAACGTCCTGACTTTC
CDR3aa: CASNTGGAGANVLTF
j_gene: TRBJ2-6
v_gene: TRBV19
abundance: NA
d_gene: TRBD1

CDR3nt: TGTGCCATCAGTGGCGCCTACGAGCAGTACTTC
CDR3aa: CAISGAYEQYF
j_gene: TRBJ2-7
v_gene: TRBV10-3
abundance: NA
d_gene: NA

CDR3nt: TGTGCCAGCAGCCCGTTCCAGTACACTGAAGCTTTCTTT
CDR3aa: CASSPFQYTEAFF
j_gene: TRBJ1-1
v_gene: TRBV5-4
abundance: NA
d_gene: NA

CDR3nt: TGTGCCAGCTTCGCTAGCGGGAGGGCCCCTACACTAGAATACGAGCAGTACTTC
CDR3aa: CASFASGRAPTLEYEQYF
j_gene: TRBJ2-7
v_gene: TRBV5-5
abundance: NA
d_gene: TRBD2

CDR3nt: TGTGCCAGCAGCTCCCGAACCAGGGTCACCGGGGAGCTGTTTTTT
CDR3aa: CASSSRTRVTGELFF
j_gene: TRBJ2-2
v_gene: TRBV7-2
abundance: NA
d_gene: NA

CDR3nt: TGTGCCACCAGCAGATCCTACGACAGTTACAATGAGCAGTTCTTC
CDR3aa: CATSRSYDSYNEQFF
j_gene: TRBJ2-1
v_gene: TRBV15
abundance: NA
d_gene: NA

CDR3nt: TGTGCCAGCAGTTACGGCTATGGCTACACCTTC
CDR3aa: CASSYGYGYTF
j_gene: TRBJ1-2
v_gene: TRBV6-5
abundance: NA
d_gene: NA

CDR3nt: TGCGCCAGCAGCTTGGGAATACAACGGGATTATGATACGCAGTATTTT
CDR3aa: CASSLGIQRDYDTQYF
j_gene: TRBJ2-3
v_gene: TRBV5-1
abundance: NA
d_gene: NA

CDR3nt: TGTGCCAGCAGTTTAGGACAGACGTACGAGCAGTACTTC
CDR3aa: CASSLGQTYEQYF
j_gene: TRBJ2-7
v_gene: TRBV27
abundance: few
d_gene: NA

CDR3nt: TGTGCCAGCAGTTTACTCGTGAGCTCCTACAATGAGCAGTTCTTC
CDR3aa: CASSLLVSSYNEQFF
j_gene: TRBJ2-1
v_gene: TRBV27
abundance: NA
d_gene: NA

CDR3nt: TGTGCCAGCTCTCCAGGACTAGCGGGATTATTTTACGAGCAGTACTTC
CDR3aa: CASSPGLAGLFYEQYF
j_gene: TRBJ2-7
v_gene: TRBV18
abundance: NA
d_gene: TRBD2

CDR3nt: TGTGCCAGCAGTAAGGCAGGCGGGAATGAAAAACTGTTTTTT
CDR3aa: CASSKAGGNEKLFF
j_gene: TRBJ1-4
v_gene: TRBV2
abundance: NA
d_gene: NA

CDR3nt: TGTGCCAGTAGCCAGACAGGAGAGAACACTGAAGCTTTCTTT
CDR3aa: CASSQTGENTEAFF
j_gene: TRBJ1-1
v_gene: TRBV19
abundance: NA
d_gene: NA

CDR3nt: TGTGCCAGCAGCTACCGACGGACACAAGAGACCCAGTACTTC
CDR3aa: CASSYRRTQETQYF
j_gene: TRBJ2-5
v_gene: TRBV7-8
abundance: few
d_gene: NA

CDR3nt: TGTGCCAGCAGCGCCCAGGGGGCAACTGAAGCTTTCTTT
CDR3aa: CASSAQGATEAFF
j_gene: TRBJ1-1
v_gene: TRBV7-3
abundance: NA
d_gene: TRBD1

CDR3nt: TGTGCCAGTAGTATCGGCTCCTACGAGCAGTACTTC
CDR3aa: CASSIGSYEQYF
j_gene: TRBJ2-7
v_gene: TRBV19
abundance: NA
d_gene: NA

CDR3nt: TGTGCCAGCAGCTTCCCGCGGGACAGGCACTCTGGAAACACCATATATTTT
CDR3aa: CASSFPRDRHSGNTIYF
j_gene: TRBJ1-3
v_gene: TRBV7-8
abundance: NA
d_gene: TRBD1

CDR3nt: TGTGCCAGCAGCTTACTTCACTCCTACGAGCAGTACTTC
CDR3aa: CASSLLHSYEQYF
j_gene: TRBJ2-7
v_gene: TRBV7-2
abundance: NA
d_gene: NA

CDR3nt: TGTGCCAGCAGCCCAAGGGGACAGGGGGAAGAAAAACTGTTTTTT
CDR3aa: CASSPRGQGEEKLFF
j_gene: TRBJ1-4
v_gene: TRBV7-9
abundance: once
d_gene: TRBD1

CDR3nt: TGCAGCGTAGCGAGTGGGAGAAACAATGAGCAGTTCTTC
CDR3aa: CSVASGRNNEQFF
j_gene: TRBJ2-1
v_gene: TRBV29-1
abundance: NA
d_gene: NA

CDR3nt: TGCGCCAGCAGGAAGGGGGAGATAGGCACAGATACGCAGTATTTT
CDR3aa: CASRKGEIGTDTQYF
j_gene: TRBJ2-3
v_gene: TRBV4-1
abundance: NA
d_gene: NA

CDR3nt: TGTGCCACCACCACGGACAGGGTCAGCTATGGCTACACCTTC
CDR3aa: CATTTDRVSYGYTF
j_gene: TRBJ1-2
v_gene: TRBV6-1
abundance: few
d_gene: TRBD1

CDR3nt: TGTGCCAGCAGTTACTCCCGGGGACCTCATTCCTACGAGCAGTACTTC
CDR3aa: CASSYSRGPHSYEQYF
j_gene: TRBJ2-7
v_gene: TRBV6-5
abundance: NA
d_gene: NA

CDR3nt: TGTGCCAGCAGCCAAGGACTAGCGGGCTCCTACGAGCAGTACTTC
CDR3aa: CASSQGLAGSYEQYF
j_gene: TRBJ2-7
v_gene: TRBV6-6
abundance: NA
d_gene: TRBD2

CDR3nt: TGTGCCAGTAGTATAGAGATGTTTGGTGAGACCCAGTACTTC
CDR3aa: CASSIEMFGETQYF
j_gene: TRBJ2-5
v_gene: TRBV19
abundance: few
d_gene: NA

CDR3nt: TGTGCCAGCAGGCAGTATAGCTACGCTTTCTTT
CDR3aa: CASRQYSYAFF
j_gene: TRBJ1-1
v_gene: TRBV2
abundance: NA
d_gene: NA

CDR3nt: TGTGCCAGTAGTATGGGGACCGTGGACAGGACCTACGAGCAGTACTTC
CDR3aa: CASSMGTVDRTYEQYF
j_gene: TRBJ2-7
v_gene: TRBV19
abundance: few
d_gene: TRBD1

CDR3nt: TGTGCCAGCAGTGATTCGGGCTCTGGAAACACCATATATTTT
CDR3aa: CASSDSGSGNTIYF
j_gene: TRBJ1-3
v_gene: TRBV2
abundance: few
d_gene: NA

CDR3nt: TGTGCCTGGAGCACCGGGACTACGCCGACTGAGCAGTTCTTC
CDR3aa: CAWSTGTTPTEQFF
j_gene: TRBJ2-1
v_gene: TRBV30
abundance: NA
d_gene: TRBD2